What follows is one TCR beta chain and its context. These data come from a study of cytomegalovirus exposure and HLA in healthy donors. Across the whole study: Both the approximately 130 validation repertoires and the roughly 620 first-cohort repertoires used the same platform, as reported by a later analysis.

The CDR3 contains 15 residues. Assay: immunoSEQ multiplex PCR; the TCRdb copy retains only in-frame clones and omits some. Among 250,000 to 300,000 clones listed, around 90% were seen once. This sequence originates from a woman aged 18 to 35 in good health and CMV-seronegative. The V call is TRBV21-1, the J call TRBJ1-1; TRBD1 is taken as the D call from the table, unchecked against the DNA. TRBV21-1 is assigned pseudogene status. Sequencing used PBMCs. The CDR3 DNA sequence: TGTGCCAGCAGCAAAGCGGGACAGGTTTACACTGAAGCTTTCTTT. Its protein is CASSKAGQVYTEAFF.